This TCR beta chain was identified during a study of tumor-infiltrating lymphocytes in oesophageal squamous cell carcinoma (dated by TCRdb to 2016 to 2018). Libraries were constructed by PCR. The sequencer was an Illumina HiSeq 1500. TCRdb reran the public reads through fastp at Q25 and MiXCR, keeping productive beta chains. Identical CDR3 proteins give one entry, which carries the most common genes and DNA. The sample table lists about 15,000 distinct CDR3 sequences, 50% of them with a count of one. The ten largest make up 16% of the sample. For this clonotype: What this receptor recognizes is not known. The record has no base qualities; no much larger clone is one base away.

From the cysteine up to the phenylalanine, the CDR3 has a length of 16 residues. Just CDR3 DNA is preserved here, 48 bases in frame from base 1. V gives up 0 bases and J gives up 0 bases, and the segment between their germline ends measures 10 bases. Based on the germline V gene, the CDR1 and CDR2 sequences are SGHVT and SQSDAQ. The sequence was collected from a male donor with esophageal squamous cell carcinoma. This chain is built from TRBV7-4 and TRBJ2-3; the D gene is perhaps TRBD1 or TRBD2, as each covers 5 bases. What was sequenced was esophageal tumor tissue. The bases are TGTGCCAGCAGCTTAGCGCGAGGGGCGAGCACAGATACGCAGTATTTT. Its translation reads: CASSLARGASTDTQYF.